This T cell receptor beta chain was sequenced during a study of cytotoxic CD8 clonotypes in ibrutinib-treated CLL. Using immunoSEQ multiplex PCR, the repertoire was profiled, and TCRdb retains in-frame clones only, with some absent. The sample lists about 44,000 clones, approximately 69% seen once, with 9.5% to 15% in the top ten. Germline CDR1 and CDR2: MDHEN and SYDVKM. V was clipped by 4 bases and J by 3 bases; unmatched bases: 1. This CDR3 has 14 amino acids. This TCR derives from a human donor with chronic lymphocytic leukemia. The specimen comprised PBMCs, sampled after 12 months of ibrutinib treatment. J is TRBJ1-1 and V is TRBV28, with TRBD1 identical over 11 bases. DNA for the CDR3: TGTGCCAGCAGTTCGGGACAGGGGGACACTGAAGCTTTCTTT. It specifies CASSSGQGDTEAFF.